These T cell receptor beta chains were read from a single sample in a study of CD8+ T cells in alopecia areata. Sequencing was performed with immunoSEQ multiplex PCR; in TCRdb, only in-frame clones are kept and a portion is missing. This sample has approximately 210,000 clones, with 45% to 75% found just once. This specimen consisted of CD4+ T cells sorted from blood, obtained at week 4, from a patient treated with tofacitinib. The receptors here all came from a human donor with alopecia areata. Each CDR3 is given with its conserved first and last residue. D genes are given only for firm matches. Only part of the rows carry a size: once, few, many, or a class if the clone is expanded.

cdr3_aa: CSVGPGRAEAFF
cdr3_nt: TGCAGCGTTGGACCCGGTCGAGCTGAAGCTTTCTTT
clone_size: -
d_call: -
v_call: TRBV29-1
j_call: TRBJ1-1

cdr3_aa: CAWSADLSNQPQHF
cdr3_nt: TGTGCCTGGAGTGCGGACCTAAGCAATCAGCCCCAGCATTTT
clone_size: -
d_call: -
v_call: TRBV30
j_call: TRBJ1-5

cdr3_aa: CASSPRLVSGDPLHF
cdr3_nt: TGTGCCAGCAGCCCCCGTTTAGTGTCAGGGGATCCCCTCCACTTT
clone_size: -
d_call: -
v_call: TRBV9
j_call: TRBJ1-6

cdr3_aa: CASSLGPLGGANVLTF
cdr3_nt: TGCGCCAGCAGCTTGGGACCGCTCGGGGGGGCCAACGTCCTGACTTTC
clone_size: -
d_call: -
v_call: TRBV5-1
j_call: TRBJ2-6

cdr3_aa: CASSLPMGQGASETQYF
cdr3_nt: TGCGCCAGCAGCTTACCGATGGGACAGGGGGCTTCAGAGACCCAGTACTTC
clone_size: -
d_call: TRBD1
v_call: TRBV5-1
j_call: TRBJ2-5

cdr3_aa: CSVDGDGYTF
cdr3_nt: TGCAGCGTTGACGGGGATGGCTACACCTTC
clone_size: -
d_call: -
v_call: TRBV29-1
j_call: TRBJ1-2

cdr3_aa: CASSLGGVSGATYYGYTF
cdr3_nt: TGTGCCAGCAGCTTAGGGGGCGTTAGCGGGGCGACCTACTATGGCTACACCTTC
clone_size: -
d_call: -
v_call: TRBV13
j_call: TRBJ1-2

cdr3_aa: CASSYSNEQFF
cdr3_nt: TGTGCCAGCAGCTATTCCAATGAGCAGTTCTTC
clone_size: -
d_call: -
v_call: TRBV2
j_call: TRBJ2-1

cdr3_aa: CSALTRQSMTEAFF
cdr3_nt: TGCAGCGCCCTAACGAGGCAGTCAATGACTGAAGCTTTCTTT
clone_size: few
d_call: -
v_call: TRBV29-1
j_call: TRBJ1-1

cdr3_aa: CSARDRDGQFF
cdr3_nt: TGCAGTGCTAGAGATCGGGATGGGCAGTTCTTC
clone_size: -
d_call: -
v_call: TRBV20-1
j_call: TRBJ2-1

cdr3_aa: CASSNRDRVTGELFF
cdr3_nt: TGTGCCAGCAGCAACCGGGACAGGGTAACCGGGGAGCTGTTTTTT
clone_size: -
d_call: TRBD1
v_call: TRBV11-3
j_call: TRBJ2-2

cdr3_aa: CASGGANVLTF
cdr3_nt: TGTGCCAGCGGTGGGGCCAACGTCCTGACTTTC
clone_size: few
d_call: -
v_call: TRBV6-6
j_call: TRBJ2-6

cdr3_aa: CASSQASDRAYGYTF
cdr3_nt: TGTGCCAGCAGCCAAGCCTCGGACAGGGCCTATGGCTACACCTTC
clone_size: -
d_call: TRBD1
v_call: TRBV14
j_call: TRBJ1-2

cdr3_aa: CASKREANEQFF
cdr3_nt: TGTGCCAGTAAACGGGAGGCAAATGAGCAGTTCTTC
clone_size: few
d_call: TRBD2
v_call: TRBV19
j_call: TRBJ2-1

cdr3_aa: CASSLRWIDRGYGYTF
cdr3_nt: TGTGCCAGCAGTTTAAGATGGATCGACAGAGGGTATGGCTACACCTTC
clone_size: -
d_call: -
v_call: TRBV28
j_call: TRBJ1-2

cdr3_aa: CAWSARTAFSYEQYF
cdr3_nt: TGTGCCTGGAGTGCCCGGACAGCTTTCTCCTACGAGCAGTACTTC
clone_size: -
d_call: -
v_call: TRBV30
j_call: TRBJ2-7

cdr3_aa: CSDGGNYGYTF
cdr3_nt: TGCAGCGACGGGGGTAACTATGGCTACACCTTC
clone_size: -
d_call: -
v_call: TRBV29-1
j_call: TRBJ1-2

cdr3_aa: CATRQGESTEAFF
cdr3_nt: TGTGCCACCAGACAGGGGGAAAGCACTGAAGCTTTCTTT
clone_size: -
d_call: TRBD1
v_call: TRBV10-3
j_call: TRBJ1-1

cdr3_aa: CASSMISGANVLTF
cdr3_nt: TGTGCCAGCAGTATGATCTCTGGGGCCAACGTCCTGACTTTC
clone_size: -
d_call: -
v_call: TRBV27
j_call: TRBJ2-6

cdr3_aa: CAWSVGPAGSQPQHF
cdr3_nt: TGTGCCTGGAGTGTAGGGCCGGCGGGGAGCCAGCCCCAGCATTTT
clone_size: -
d_call: -
v_call: TRBV30
j_call: TRBJ1-5

cdr3_aa: CASSFRTSGDVPDTQYF
cdr3_nt: TGTGCCAGCAGCTTCCGGACTAGCGGGGATGTCCCAGATACGCAGTATTTT
clone_size: few
d_call: TRBD2
v_call: TRBV7-9
j_call: TRBJ2-3

cdr3_aa: CASSPGGKQYF
cdr3_nt: TGTGCCAGCAGCCCAGGGGGCAAGCAGTACTTC
clone_size: -
d_call: TRBD1
v_call: TRBV6-5
j_call: TRBJ2-7

cdr3_aa: CASSLNRGAGANVLTF
cdr3_nt: TGTGCCAGCAGCCTAAATAGGGGGGCTGGGGCCAACGTCCTGACTTTC
clone_size: -
d_call: -
v_call: TRBV7-9
j_call: TRBJ2-6

cdr3_aa: CAWSKLANEQFF
cdr3_nt: TGTGCCTGGAGTAAGTTAGCTAATGAGCAGTTCTTC
clone_size: -
d_call: -
v_call: TRBV30
j_call: TRBJ2-1

cdr3_aa: CASSPDRGDIQYF
cdr3_nt: TGTGCCAGCAGCCCCGACAGGGGGGACATTCAGTACTTC
clone_size: -
d_call: TRBD1
v_call: TRBV11-1
j_call: TRBJ2-4

cdr3_aa: CASRGLRYGYTF
cdr3_nt: TGTGCCAGCCGGGGACTGAGATATGGCTACACCTTC
clone_size: -
d_call: -
v_call: TRBV2
j_call: TRBJ1-2

cdr3_aa: CSVWDPTGAANYGYTF
cdr3_nt: TGCAGCGTTTGGGATCCCACAGGGGCAGCTAACTATGGCTACACCTTC
clone_size: -
d_call: TRBD1
v_call: TRBV29-1
j_call: TRBJ1-2

cdr3_aa: CASSLLGNIQYF
cdr3_nt: TGTGCCAGCAGCTTGTTAGGAAACATTCAGTACTTC
clone_size: -
d_call: -
v_call: TRBV7-2
j_call: TRBJ2-4

cdr3_aa: CASSQGPGRNTEAFF
cdr3_nt: TGCGCCAGCAGCCAAGGGCCAGGGCGAAACACTGAAGCTTTCTTT
clone_size: -
d_call: -
v_call: TRBV4-1
j_call: TRBJ1-1

cdr3_aa: CSAGRRNTEAFF
cdr3_nt: TGCAGCGCCGGCCGGAGGAACACTGAAGCTTTCTTT
clone_size: -
d_call: -
v_call: TRBV29-1
j_call: TRBJ1-1

cdr3_aa: CASVRVGAFF
cdr3_nt: TGCGCCAGCGTTCGGGTGGGGGCTTTCTTT
clone_size: -
d_call: -
v_call: TRBV23-1
j_call: TRBJ1-1

cdr3_aa: CASSQEGPGTSIRYF
cdr3_nt: TGCGCCAGCAGCCAAGAAGGACCGGGGACTTCTATCAGGTACTTC
clone_size: -
d_call: -
v_call: TRBV4-3
j_call: TRBJ2-5

cdr3_aa: CASSKRQGYNSPLHF
cdr3_nt: TGTGCCAGCAGTAAACGACAGGGTTATAATTCACCCCTCCACTTT
clone_size: -
d_call: TRBD1
v_call: TRBV2
j_call: TRBJ1-6

cdr3_aa: CAWSVPRGYNEQFF
cdr3_nt: TGTGCCTGGAGTGTGCCCCGCGGTTACAATGAGCAGTTCTTC
clone_size: -
d_call: -
v_call: TRBV30
j_call: TRBJ2-1

cdr3_aa: CASSYDSLGNYGYTF
cdr3_nt: TGTGCCAGCAGTTATGACAGCTTAGGCAACTATGGCTACACCTTC
clone_size: once
d_call: -
v_call: TRBV27
j_call: TRBJ1-2

cdr3_aa: CSADWDTQYF
cdr3_nt: TGCAGCGCCGACTGGGATACGCAGTATTTT
clone_size: few
d_call: -
v_call: TRBV29-1
j_call: TRBJ2-3

cdr3_aa: CSVEPGASYEQYF
cdr3_nt: TGCAGCGTTGAACCAGGGGCCTCCTACGAGCAGTACTTC
clone_size: -
d_call: -
v_call: TRBV29-1
j_call: TRBJ2-7

cdr3_aa: CASSQEKLAGTQYF
cdr3_nt: TGCGCCAGCAGCCAAGAAAAGCTAGCGGGGACCCAGTACTTC
clone_size: -
d_call: TRBD2
v_call: TRBV4-1
j_call: TRBJ2-5

cdr3_aa: CASRTEETQYF
cdr3_nt: TGTGCCAGCCGGACAGAAGAGACCCAGTACTTC
clone_size: -
d_call: -
v_call: TRBV6-5
j_call: TRBJ2-5

cdr3_aa: CASSQERDQPQHF
cdr3_nt: TGTGCCAGCAGCCAAGAGCGGGATCAGCCCCAGCATTTT
clone_size: -
d_call: -
v_call: TRBV4-2
j_call: TRBJ1-5

cdr3_aa: CSDRDRSLYGYTF
cdr3_nt: TGCAGCGACAGGGACAGGAGTCTCTATGGCTACACCTTC
clone_size: -
d_call: TRBD1
v_call: TRBV29-1
j_call: TRBJ1-2

cdr3_aa: CASSRGGGLAETQYF
cdr3_nt: TGTGCCAGCAGCAGGGGAGGGGGCTTAGCAGAGACCCAGTACTTC
clone_size: -
d_call: -
v_call: TRBV6-5
j_call: TRBJ2-5

cdr3_aa: CAWSRDGPQTPLHF
cdr3_nt: TGTGCCTGGAGTCGAGACGGTCCCCAGACACCCCTCCACTTT
clone_size: -
d_call: -
v_call: TRBV30
j_call: TRBJ1-6

cdr3_aa: CASSETGNYGYTF
cdr3_nt: TGTGCCAGCAGTGAAACAGGGAACTATGGCTACACCTTC
clone_size: -
d_call: -
v_call: TRBV25-1
j_call: TRBJ1-2

cdr3_aa: CSATDRSSYEQYF
cdr3_nt: TGCAGCGCCACTGACAGGAGCTCCTACGAGCAGTACTTC
clone_size: -
d_call: -
v_call: TRBV29-1
j_call: TRBJ2-7

cdr3_aa: CSVGNTGNTEAFF
cdr3_nt: TGCAGCGTTGGGAACACGGGGAACACTGAAGCTTTCTTT
clone_size: -
d_call: -
v_call: TRBV29-1
j_call: TRBJ1-1

cdr3_aa: CAWSPGQTGNTIYF
cdr3_nt: TGTGCCTGGAGTCCAGGGCAGACGGGAAACACCATATATTTT
clone_size: -
d_call: -
v_call: TRBV30
j_call: TRBJ1-3

cdr3_aa: CASRPAVMNTEAFF
cdr3_nt: TGCGCCAGCAGACCAGCTGTTATGAACACTGAAGCTTTCTTT
clone_size: -
d_call: -
v_call: TRBV5-1
j_call: TRBJ1-1

cdr3_aa: CASSLDLGDQYF
cdr3_nt: TGTGCCAGCAGCCTCGACTTGGGGGACCAGTACTTC
clone_size: -
d_call: -
v_call: TRBV5-4
j_call: TRBJ2-5

cdr3_aa: CASSRGRRETQYF
cdr3_nt: TGTGCCAGCAGTCGTGGGCGTCGGGAGACCCAGTACTTC
clone_size: once
d_call: -
v_call: TRBV6-5
j_call: TRBJ2-5